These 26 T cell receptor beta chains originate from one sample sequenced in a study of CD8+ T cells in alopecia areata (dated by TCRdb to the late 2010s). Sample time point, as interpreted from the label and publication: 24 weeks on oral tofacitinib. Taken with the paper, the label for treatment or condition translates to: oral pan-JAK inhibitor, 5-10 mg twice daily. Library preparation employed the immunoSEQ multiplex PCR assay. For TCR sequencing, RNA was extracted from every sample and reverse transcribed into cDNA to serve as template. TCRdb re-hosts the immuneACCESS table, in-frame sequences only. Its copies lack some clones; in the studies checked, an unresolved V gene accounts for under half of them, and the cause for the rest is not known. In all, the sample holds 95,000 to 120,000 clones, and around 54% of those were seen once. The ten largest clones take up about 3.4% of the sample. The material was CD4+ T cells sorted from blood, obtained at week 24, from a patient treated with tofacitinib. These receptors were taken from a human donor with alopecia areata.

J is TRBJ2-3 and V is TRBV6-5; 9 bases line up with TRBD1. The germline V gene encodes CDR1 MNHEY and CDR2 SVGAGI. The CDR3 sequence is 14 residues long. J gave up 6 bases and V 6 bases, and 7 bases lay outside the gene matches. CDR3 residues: CASRPQGARDTQYF. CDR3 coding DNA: TGTGCCAGCAGGCCACAGGGGGCAAGGGATACGCAGTATTTT.

CDR3 region: CASSFSGQTYNEQFF. DNA of the CDR3: TGTGCCAGCAGCTTCTCGGGACAGACCTACAATGAGCAGTTCTTC. V is TRBV7-2 and J is TRBJ2-1; 7 bases fit TRBD1. Germline CDR1 SGHTA, CDR2 FQGNSA. The CDR3 loop spans 15 amino acids. V was pared by 3 bases and J by 2 bases, with 4 bases of the junction left unmatched.

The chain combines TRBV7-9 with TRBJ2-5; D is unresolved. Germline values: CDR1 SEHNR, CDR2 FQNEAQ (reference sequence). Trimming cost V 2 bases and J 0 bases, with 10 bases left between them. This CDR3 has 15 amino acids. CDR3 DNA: TGTGCCAGCAGCTTATCGACCGCCCACCAAGAGACCCAGTACTTC. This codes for CASSLSTAHQETQYF.

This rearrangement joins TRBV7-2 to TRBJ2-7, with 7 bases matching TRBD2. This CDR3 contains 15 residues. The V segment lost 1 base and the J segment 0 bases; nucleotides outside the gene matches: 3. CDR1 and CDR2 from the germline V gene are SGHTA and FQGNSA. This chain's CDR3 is CASSLDASGSYEQYF. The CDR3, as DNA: TGTGCCAGCAGCTTAGATGCTAGCGGCTCCTACGAGCAGTACTTC. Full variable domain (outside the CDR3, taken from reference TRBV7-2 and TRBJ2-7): GAGVSQSPSNKVTEKGKDVELRCDPISGHTALYWYRQSLGQGLEFLIYFQGNSAPDKSGLPSDRFSAERTGGSVSTLTIQRTQQEDSAVYLCASSLDASGSYEQYFGPGTRLTVT.

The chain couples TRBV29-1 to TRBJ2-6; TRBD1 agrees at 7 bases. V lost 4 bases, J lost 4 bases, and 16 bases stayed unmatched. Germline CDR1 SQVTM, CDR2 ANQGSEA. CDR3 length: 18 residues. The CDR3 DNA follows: TGCAGCGTTGGAGGCAGGGGGTCCAATTTAAGAGGGGCCAACGTCCTGACTTTC. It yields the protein CSVGGRGSNLRGANVLTF.

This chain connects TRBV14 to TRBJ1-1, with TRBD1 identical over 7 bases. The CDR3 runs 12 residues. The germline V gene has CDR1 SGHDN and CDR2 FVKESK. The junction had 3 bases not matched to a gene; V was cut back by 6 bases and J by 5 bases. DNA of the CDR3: TGTGCCAGCAGTGCCAGGGGGACTGAAGCTTTCTTT. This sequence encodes CASSARGTEAFF.

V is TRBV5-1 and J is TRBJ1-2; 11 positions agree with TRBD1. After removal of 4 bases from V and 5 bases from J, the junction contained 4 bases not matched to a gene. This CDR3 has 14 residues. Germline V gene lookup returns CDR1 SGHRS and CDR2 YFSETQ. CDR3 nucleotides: TGCGCCAGCAGCCCGGGACAGGGGGAGTATGGCTACACCTTC. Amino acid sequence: CASSPGQGEYGYTF.

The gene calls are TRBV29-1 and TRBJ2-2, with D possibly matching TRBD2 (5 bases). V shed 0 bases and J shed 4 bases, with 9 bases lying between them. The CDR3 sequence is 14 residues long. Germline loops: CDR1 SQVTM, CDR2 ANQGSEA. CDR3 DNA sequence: TGCAGCGTTGAAGATGGAGGAAGCACCGGGGAGCTGTTTTTT. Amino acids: CSVEDGGSTGELFF.

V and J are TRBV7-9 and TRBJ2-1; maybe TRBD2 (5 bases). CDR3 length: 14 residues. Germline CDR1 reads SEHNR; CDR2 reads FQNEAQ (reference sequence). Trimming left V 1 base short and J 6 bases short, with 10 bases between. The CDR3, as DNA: TGTGCCAGCAGCTTAGTAGGGAGCGGCAATGAGCAGTTCTTC. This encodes CASSLVGSGNEQFF.

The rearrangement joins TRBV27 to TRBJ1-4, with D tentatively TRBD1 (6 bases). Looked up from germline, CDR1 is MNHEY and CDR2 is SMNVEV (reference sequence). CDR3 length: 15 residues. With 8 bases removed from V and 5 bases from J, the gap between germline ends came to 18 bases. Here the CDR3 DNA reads TGTGCCAGCGGCAAAACAGGGAGTTTCAATGAAAAACTGTTTTTT. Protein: CASGKTGSFNEKLFF.

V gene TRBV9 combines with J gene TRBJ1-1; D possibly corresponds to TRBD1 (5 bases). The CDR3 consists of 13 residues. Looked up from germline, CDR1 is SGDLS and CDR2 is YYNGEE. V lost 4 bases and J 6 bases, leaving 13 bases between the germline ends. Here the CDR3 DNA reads TGTGCCAGCAGCCTATACTTGGGGGCTGAAGCTTTCTTT. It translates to CASSLYLGAEAFF.

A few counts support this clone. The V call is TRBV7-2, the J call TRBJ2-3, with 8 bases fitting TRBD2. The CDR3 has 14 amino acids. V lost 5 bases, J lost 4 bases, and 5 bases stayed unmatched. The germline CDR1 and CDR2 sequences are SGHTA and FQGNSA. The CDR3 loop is CASSTGLASDTQYF. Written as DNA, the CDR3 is TGTGCCAGCAGCACTGGACTAGCATCAGATACGCAGTATTTT.

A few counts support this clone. The CDR3 sequence is CASSQGGDVRQPQHF. The CDR3 DNA is TGTGCCAGCAGCCAGGGAGGGGACGTCCGGCAGCCCCAGCATTTT. This chain joins TRBV7-9 and TRBJ1-5; a possible D gene is TRBD1 (5 bases). The CDR3 consists of 15 residues. CDR1 and CDR2 (germline): SEHNR, FQNEAQ (reference sequence). The ends were cut back, 5 bases at V and 7 bases at J, with 18 bases in the middle.

The CDR3 sequence is CASSQALNQPQHF. The CDR3 nucleotides read TGTGCCAGCAGCCAAGCCCTTAATCAGCCCCAGCATTTT. The chain recombines TRBV14 with TRBJ1-5; D is uncertain. The V gene lost 1 base and the J gene lost 4 bases, with 5 bases spanning the gap. The germline V gene has CDR1 SGHDN and CDR2 FVKESK. There are 13 residues in the CDR3.

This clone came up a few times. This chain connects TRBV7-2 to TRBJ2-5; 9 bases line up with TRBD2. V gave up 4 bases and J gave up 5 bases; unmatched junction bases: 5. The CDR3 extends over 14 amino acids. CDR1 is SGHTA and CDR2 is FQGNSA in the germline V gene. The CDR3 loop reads CASSSGLAGETQYF. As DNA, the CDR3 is TGTGCCAGCAGCTCGGGACTAGCTGGGGAGACCCAGTACTTC.

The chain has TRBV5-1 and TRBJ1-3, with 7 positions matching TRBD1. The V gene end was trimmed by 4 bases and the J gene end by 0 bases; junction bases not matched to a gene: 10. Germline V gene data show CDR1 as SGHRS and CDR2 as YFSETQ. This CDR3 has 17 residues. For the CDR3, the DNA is TGCGCCAGCAGCGCACCCGGGACAGCGAGCTCTGGAAACACCATATATTTT. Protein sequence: CASSAPGTASSGNTIYF.

The CDR3 sequence is CASSLGQAKNIQYF. The CDR3 DNA reads as TGTGCCAGCAGTTTAGGACAGGCCAAAAACATTCAGTACTTC. The chain carries TRBV28 and TRBJ2-4, with D perhaps matching TRBD1 (6 bases). Germline CDR1 and CDR2: MDHEN and SYDVKM. Trimming removed 2 bases from V and 1 base from J, with 6 bases in between. The CDR3 runs to 14 residues.

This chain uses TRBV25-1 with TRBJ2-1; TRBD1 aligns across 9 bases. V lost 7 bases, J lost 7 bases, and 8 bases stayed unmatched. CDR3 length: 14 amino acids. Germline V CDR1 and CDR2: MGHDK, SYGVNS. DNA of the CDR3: TGTGCCAGCAAGGGACAGGGCTCCTGGAATGAGCAGTTCTTC. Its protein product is CASKGQGSWNEQFF.

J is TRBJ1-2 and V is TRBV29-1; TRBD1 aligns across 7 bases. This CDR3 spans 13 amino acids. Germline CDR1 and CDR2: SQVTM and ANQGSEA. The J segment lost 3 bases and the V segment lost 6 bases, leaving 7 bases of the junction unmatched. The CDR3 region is CSVLGTADYGYTF. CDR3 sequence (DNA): TGCAGCGTGTTAGGGACAGCAGACTATGGCTACACCTTC.

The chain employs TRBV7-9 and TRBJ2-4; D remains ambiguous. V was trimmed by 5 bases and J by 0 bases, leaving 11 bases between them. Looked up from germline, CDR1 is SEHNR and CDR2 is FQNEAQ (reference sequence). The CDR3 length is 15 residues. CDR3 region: CASSETVIAKNIQYF. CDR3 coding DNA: TGTGCCAGCAGCGAAACAGTGATAGCCAAAAACATTCAGTACTTC.

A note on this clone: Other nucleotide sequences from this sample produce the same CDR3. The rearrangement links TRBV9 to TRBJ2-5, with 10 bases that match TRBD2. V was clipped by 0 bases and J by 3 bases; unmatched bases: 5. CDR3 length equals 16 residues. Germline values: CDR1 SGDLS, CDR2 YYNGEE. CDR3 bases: TGTGCCAGCAGCGTAGGTCCTAGCGGGGGAGAAGAGACCCAGTACTTC. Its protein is CASSVGPSGGEETQYF.

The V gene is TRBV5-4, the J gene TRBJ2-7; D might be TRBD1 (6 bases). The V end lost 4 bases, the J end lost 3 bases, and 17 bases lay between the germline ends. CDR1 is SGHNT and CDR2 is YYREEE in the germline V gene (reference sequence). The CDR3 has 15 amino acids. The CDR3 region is CASSPSPDRNYEQYF. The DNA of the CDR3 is TGTGCCAGCAGCCCGAGCCCGGACAGAAACTACGAGCAGTACTTC.

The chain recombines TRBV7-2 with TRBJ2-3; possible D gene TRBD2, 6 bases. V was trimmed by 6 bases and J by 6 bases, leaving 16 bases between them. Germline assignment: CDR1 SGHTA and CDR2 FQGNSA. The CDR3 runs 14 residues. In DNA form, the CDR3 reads TGTGCCAGCAGGGGCGGGATGGGGATTGATACGCAGTATTTT. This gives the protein CASRGGMGIDTQYF.

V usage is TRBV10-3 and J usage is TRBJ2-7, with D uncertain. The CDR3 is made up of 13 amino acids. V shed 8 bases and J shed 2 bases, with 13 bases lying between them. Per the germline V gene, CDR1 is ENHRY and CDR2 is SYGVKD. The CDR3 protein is CAISTGATYEQYF. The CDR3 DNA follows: TGTGCCATCTCCACTGGTGCCACCTACGAGCAGTACTTC.

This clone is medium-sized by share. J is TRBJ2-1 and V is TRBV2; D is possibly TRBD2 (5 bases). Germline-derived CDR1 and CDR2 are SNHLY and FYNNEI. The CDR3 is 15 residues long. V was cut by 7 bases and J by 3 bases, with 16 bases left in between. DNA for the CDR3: TGTGCCAGCAACCCGGACGGAGGAATCTACAATGAGCAGTTCTTC. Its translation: CASNPDGGIYNEQFF.

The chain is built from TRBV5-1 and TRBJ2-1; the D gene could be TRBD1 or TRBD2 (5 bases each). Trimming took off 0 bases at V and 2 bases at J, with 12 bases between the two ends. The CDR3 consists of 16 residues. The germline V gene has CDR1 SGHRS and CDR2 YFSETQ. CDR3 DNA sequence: TGCGCCAGCAGCTTGGTGGCAACGGGGCCCTACAATGAGCAGTTCTTC. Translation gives CASSLVATGPYNEQFF.